The 20 T cell receptor beta chains given below trace back to one sample, sequenced in a study of cytomegalovirus exposure and HLA in healthy donors. A multiplex PCR was run with 60 Vbeta primers and 13 Jbeta primers. TCRdb's copy holds only in-frame clones and misses some; the assay was immunoSEQ multiplex PCR. The data show 150,000 to 200,000 clones, approximately 82% seen once. Sequencing was performed on PBMCs. The receptors derive from a woman aged 40 to 55 in good health and CMV-seropositive.

The chain links TRBV10-3 to TRBJ1-5; 7 bases line up with TRBD1. Per the germline V gene, CDR1 is ENHRY and CDR2 is SYGVKD. With V trimmed by 0 bases and J by 5 bases, 4 bases remained unmatched. This CDR3 has 15 residues. CDR3 in amino acids: CAISESGTDYQPQHF. CDR3 sequence (DNA): TGTGCCATCAGTGAGTCGGGGACAGACTATCAGCCCCAGCATTTT.

This rearrangement joins TRBV6-5 to TRBJ1-2; D might be TRBD1 (5 bases). The CDR3 is 15 amino acids. Germline CDR1 reads MNHEY; CDR2 reads SVGAGI. V lost 0 bases and J lost 6, with 14 bases in between. The CDR3 DNA reads as TGTGCCAGCAGTTACTCAGGGGTATTGTTGGATGGCTACACCTTC. Translating gives CASSYSGVLLDGYTF.

The chain uses TRBV5-1 and TRBJ2-2, with 7 bases fitting TRBD2. CDR1 is SGHRS, CDR2 YFSETQ, per germline. The V gene end was trimmed by 0 bases and the J gene end by 2 bases; junction bases not matched to a gene: 4. There are 16 residues in the CDR3. The CDR3 DNA reads as TGCGCCAGCAGCTTGGAGGGAGGGCTCAACACCGGGGAGCTGTTTTTT. Amino acids: CASSLEGGLNTGELFF.

This clone has more than one count but fewer than ten. This rearrangement joins TRBV29-1 to TRBJ2-2; 12 positions match TRBD2. The CDR3 sequence is 14 residues long. Germline loops: CDR1 SQVTM, CDR2 ANQGSEA. Unmatched junction bases numbered 3, after V lost 5 bases and J lost 5 bases. CDR3 in amino acids: CSVLAGGPTGELFF. The CDR3 nucleotides read TGCAGCGTTCTAGCGGGAGGGCCTACCGGGGAGCTGTTTTTT.

This clone was counted between two and nine times. The chain combines TRBV29-1 with TRBJ1-1, with TRBD1 identical over 8 bases. Germline V gene data show CDR1 as SQVTM and CDR2 as ANQGSEA. The CDR3 runs 15 residues. V shed 6 bases, J shed 0 bases, and the junction held 9 bases outside the gene matches. CDR3 DNA sequence: TGCAGCGTGGACAGGGAGTTTTTTATGAACACTGAAGCTTTCTTT. Protein sequence: CSVDREFFMNTEAFF. The full variable domain, in which reference TRBV29-1 and TRBJ1-1 provide the parts outside the CDR3, is SAVISQKPSRDICQRGTSLTIQCQVDSQVTMMFWYRQQPGQSLTLIATANQGSEATYESGFVIDKFPISRPNLTFSTLTVSNMSPEDSSIYLCSVDREFFMNTEAFFGQGTRLTVV.

J is TRBJ2-7 and V is TRBV4-1, with 7 bases identical to TRBD1. Trimming at V came to 1 base and at J to 0 bases, leaving 6 bases not matched to a gene. Germline CDR1 is MGHRA and CDR2 is YSYEKL. The CDR3 is made up of 16 amino acids. The DNA of the CDR3 is TGCGCCAGCAGCCAAGCTGTGACAGGGATCTCCTACGAGCAGTACTTC. Residues: CASSQAVTGISYEQYF.

DNA for the CDR3: TGCAGCGTTGGGACGGGGGACAATTCACCCCTCCACTTT. It specifies CSVGTGDNSPLHF. The rearrangement joins TRBV29-1 to TRBJ1-6, with D possibly matching TRBD1 (5 bases). Trimming took off 4 bases at V and 7 bases at J, with 11 bases between the two ends. The CDR3 has 13 residues. Germline V gene data show CDR1 as SQVTM and CDR2 as ANQGSEA. Full variable domain (rest looked up from reference TRBV29-1 and TRBJ1-6): SAVISQKPSRDICQRGTSLTIQCQVDSQVTMMFWYRQQPGQSLTLIATANQGSEATYESGFVIDKFPISRPNLTFSTLTVSNMSPEDSSIYLCSVGTGDNSPLHFGNGTRLTVT.

In its sample, this clone was seen a few times. V gene TRBV15 combines with J gene TRBJ1-4; tentative D call: TRBD1 (6 bases). V was pared by 0 bases and J by 5 bases, with 7 bases between. Germline lookup yields CDR1 LNHNV and CDR2 YYDKDF (reference sequence). The length of the CDR3 is 14 residues. This chain's CDR3 is CATSREQGNEKLFF. The CDR3, as DNA: TGTGCCACCAGCAGAGAGCAGGGGAATGAAAAACTGTTTTTT.

V and J are TRBV19 and TRBJ2-1, with 7 bases lining up with TRBD1. V dropped 5 bases and J dropped 9; count of bases not matched to a gene: 7. This CDR3 is built from 13 residues. Germline V gene lookup returns CDR1 LNHDA and CDR2 SQIVND (reference sequence). This CDR3 is CASSGTARGEQFF. DNA for the CDR3: TGTGCCAGTAGTGGGACAGCTCGGGGTGAGCAGTTCTTC.

The chain combines TRBV15 with TRBJ2-7; maybe TRBD1 (5 bases). Germline V lookup: CDR1 LNHNV, CDR2 YYDKDF (reference sequence). CDR3 size: 14 residues. The V end lost 0 bases, the J end lost 4 bases, and 10 bases lay between the germline ends. As DNA, the CDR3 is TGTGCCACCAGCAGAGAACAGGACCGATACGAGCAGTACTTC. Protein product: CATSREQDRYEQYF.

The chain uses TRBV28 and TRBJ1-1; D gene unclear. V was pared by 6 bases and J by 7 bases, with 12 bases between. The CDR3 totals 12 residues. Germline V gene lookup returns CDR1 MDHEN and CDR2 SYDVKM. The CDR3 loop reads CASRLLGDEAFF. CDR3 coding DNA: TGTGCCAGCAGGCTCCTCGGGGATGAAGCTTTCTTT.

The chain employs TRBV21-1 and TRBJ2-7; the table assigns TRBD1, which was not confirmed against the DNA. TRBV21-1 is shown as a pseudogene. This CDR3 is 23 amino acids long. The CDR3 reads CASSKEPFDGFFVQGNLSYEQYF. DNA of the CDR3: TGTGCCAGCAGCAAAGAGCCTTTTGATGGGTTCTTTGTCCAGGGAAATCTCTCCTACGAGCAGTACTTC.

This clone occurred a few times. This chain uses TRBV6-6 with TRBJ2-3; D perhaps matches TRBD2 (5 bases). The germline V and J ends were trimmed by 8 bases and 1 base, with 16 bases remaining between them. CDR1 is MNHNY, CDR2 SVGAGI, per germline (reference sequence). This CDR3 contains 15 residues. CDR3 DNA sequence: TGTGCCAGCCGCTCCCAGAGGGAGCGCACAGATACGCAGTATTTT. This codes for CASRSQRERTDTQYF.

This CDR3 is CASSPTGQGVTEAFF. DNA for the CDR3: TGTGCCAGCAGCCCGACGGGACAGGGCGTCACTGAAGCTTTCTTT. This chain connects TRBV7-3 to TRBJ1-1, with 9 bases matching TRBD1. CDR3 length: 15 residues. The junction had 8 bases not matched to a gene; V was cut back by 5 bases and J by 4 bases. Looked up from germline, CDR1 is SGHTA and CDR2 is FQGTGA. The full variable domain, with the rest looked up from reference TRBV7-3 and TRBJ1-1, is GAGVSQTPSNKVTEKGKYVELRCDPISGHTALYWYRQSLGQGPEFLIYFQGTGAADDSGLPNDRFFAVRPEGSVSTLKIQRTERGDSAVYLCASSPTGQGVTEAFFGQGTRLTVV.

The chain uses TRBV4-1 and TRBJ2-3; D remains unclear. The CDR3 totals 15 residues. The V and J ends lost 0 bases and 4 bases respectively, with 11 bases between them. From germline, CDR1 is MGHRA and CDR2 YSYEKL. The DNA for the CDR3 is TGCGCCAGCAGCCAAGATATAGAGAGAGCAGATACGCAGTATTTT. This sequence encodes CASSQDIERADTQYF.

The V call is TRBV21-1, the J call TRBJ1-4; the tabulated D call, TRBD1, remains unverified against the DNA. TRBV21-1 is given as a pseudogene. This CDR3 has 19 residues. The CDR3 region has the DNA TGTGCCAGCAGCAAAGCGAGGGTTTGCAGGGGGCGATTGAATGAAAAACTGTTTTTT. This translates into CASSKARVCRGRLNEKLFF.

V gene TRBV7-2 combines with J gene TRBJ2-5; the D gene is possibly TRBD2 (5 bases). The J call may be incorrect, as the DNA end agrees better with TRBJ2-7. CDR1 SGHTA and CDR2 FQGNSA come from the germline V gene. This CDR3 contains 16 residues. CDR3 loop: CASSSPGRPGSYEQYF. The CDR3 region has the DNA TGTGCCAGCAGCTCGCCAGGCAGGCCGGGATCCTACGAGCAGTACTTC.

This chain links TRBV14 with TRBJ2-5; a possible D gene is TRBD1 (5 bases). The J call could be wrong; TRBJ2-7 is a better fit for the DNA end. The CDR3 runs 13 residues. Germline CDR1 and CDR2: SGHDN and FVKESK. CDR3 sequence reads: CASSRAGRSEQYF. CDR3 in DNA: TGTGCCAGCAGCCGGGCAGGGCGCTCCGAGCAGTACTTC.

The V call is TRBV28, the J call TRBJ1-2; TRBD1 agrees at 9 bases. This CDR3 region has 14 residues. The V segment lost 7 bases and the J segment 10 bases; nucleotides outside the gene matches: 13. Germline loops: CDR1 MDHEN, CDR2 SYDVKM. CDR3: CASTPPPGQGSYTF. DNA of the CDR3: TGTGCCAGCACCCCACCCCCGGGACAGGGTTCCTACACCTTC.

In this sample, this clone turned up a few times. The genes are TRBV5-5 and TRBJ1-1, with D maybe TRBD1 (5 bases). This CDR3 spans 15 amino acids. Looked up from germline, CDR1 is SGHKS and CDR2 is YYEKEE (reference sequence). The germline V and J ends were trimmed by 1 base and 4 bases, with 14 bases remaining between them. The CDR3 DNA follows: TGTGCCAGCAGCTTGTTGAGACAGCTCACCACTGAAGCTTTCTTT. This codes for CASSLLRQLTTEAFF.